A single sample is the source of the 20 T cell receptor beta chains below, sequenced in a study of blood T cells in healthy people across ages. Next came a second PCR, run for 7 to 11 cycles, which used a sample-barcoded 5' primer along with a J-beta primer mix. TCRdb redid the calling of the 5' RACE reads with MiXCR, one entry per CDR3 protein. The repertoire consists of some 900,000 distinct CDR3 sequences, with 45% to 50% occurring once and the leading ten covering about an eighth. The sequenced material came from blood. The receptors here all came from a young man in good health.

The chain joins TRBV5-5 to TRBJ2-5; D gene uncertain. In germline, CDR1 is SGHKS, CDR2 YYEKEE (reference sequence). Trimming stripped 5 bases from V and 2 bases from J, with 13 bases between. The CDR3 is made up of 14 amino acids. The CDR3 bases are TGTGCCAGCAGAGATTTCTACGTGCAAGAGACCCAGTACTTC. Protein product: CASRDFYVQETQYF.

J is TRBJ2-1 and V is TRBV4-3; TRBD1 matches at 11 bases. Germline CDR1 and CDR2: LGHNA and YSLEER. CDR3 size: 15 residues. The J segment lost 7 bases and the V segment lost 5 bases, leaving 7 bases of the junction unmatched. Here the CDR3 reads CASSYGQGAGNEQFF. The DNA of the CDR3 is TGCGCCAGCAGCTACGGACAGGGGGCAGGGAATGAGCAGTTCTTC.

This chain uses TRBV7-2 with TRBJ1-2; D possibly corresponds to TRBD1 (6 bases). Germline CDR1 is SGHTA and CDR2 is FQGNSA. Trimming took off 5 bases at V and 1 base at J, with 17 bases between the two ends. The CDR3 runs to 16 residues. The CDR3, as DNA: TGTGCCAGCAGCCCCCCCCAGGGGCAGAGTAACTATGGCTACACCTTC. As protein: CASSPPQGQSNYGYTF.

The chain uses TRBV27 and TRBJ1-2; D not resolved. Per the germline V gene, CDR1 is MNHEY and CDR2 is SMNVEV (reference sequence). This CDR3 spans 15 amino acids. Deletions cut 3 bases from V and 0 bases from J, with 11 bases between. The CDR3 loop reads CASSLVGNSNYGYTF. The CDR3 DNA is TGTGCCAGCAGTTTGGTAGGGAATTCTAACTATGGCTACACCTTC.

There are many counts of this clonotype. The chain carries TRBV3-1 and TRBJ2-7, with D perhaps given as TRBD1 or TRBD2 (6 bases each). There are 15 residues in the CDR3. CDR1 LGHDT and CDR2 YNNKEL come from the germline V gene (reference sequence). The V gene lost 1 base and the J gene lost 5 bases, with 15 bases spanning the gap. CDR3: CASSQGRGRIHEQYF. The CDR3 DNA is TGTGCCAGCAGCCAAGGCCGGGGGCGGATCCACGAGCAGTACTTC.

The chain uses TRBV6-2 or TRBV6-3 and TRBJ2-3, with TRBD1 matching over 9 bases. This CDR3 contains 14 residues. V gave up 6 bases and J gave up 9 bases; unmatched junction bases: 10. Germline CDR1 is MNHEY and CDR2 is SVGEGT. CDR3 amino acids: CASSQTGGGSTQYF. DNA of the CDR3: TGTGCCAGCAGCCAAACAGGGGGCGGGTCCACGCAGTATTTT.

The rearrangement links TRBV20-1 to TRBJ2-5; D is tentatively TRBD1 or TRBD2 (7 bases each). The germline CDR1 and CDR2 sequences are DFQATT and SNEGSKA (reference sequence). The CDR3 contains 17 residues. With 0 bases removed from V and 4 bases from J, the gap between germline ends came to 21 bases. CDR3 DNA sequence: TGCAGTGCTAGAGATCAGGGGGGGGGGTTGCTGAGAGAGACCCAGTACTTC. Translation: CSARDQGGGLLRETQYF.

The CDR3 is CASSPVSGSYNEQYF. The CDR3 nucleotides read TGTGCCAGCAGCCCGGTTTCGGGAAGTTACAATGAGCAGTACTTC. The V gene is TRBV5-6, the J gene TRBJ2-5, with D possibly being TRBD2 (5 bases). V was shortened by 4 bases and J by 11 bases, with 24 bases between the two germline ends. CDR3 length: 15 amino acids. Germline CDR1 SGHDT, CDR2 YYEEEE.

The CDR3 is CASSYNTGGLLPEEQFF. CDR3 DNA sequence: TGTGCCAGCAGTTACAACACAGGGGGCCTTTTACCCGAAGAGCAGTTCTTC. This chain uses TRBV6-5 with TRBJ2-1, with 9 bases identical to TRBD1. The CDR3 covers 17 residues. V lost 2 bases, J lost 10 bases, and 15 bases stayed unmatched. Germline V CDR1 and CDR2: MNHEY, SVGAGI.

The chain links TRBV12-3 or TRBV12-4 to TRBJ1-3; D remains ambiguous. Trimming removed 2 bases at V and 0 bases at J, with 11 bases between. The length of the CDR3 is 16 residues. The CDR3 DNA reads as TGTGCCAGCAGTTTACTCGTCCGGTACTCTGGAAACACCATATATTTT. The encoded protein is CASSLLVRYSGNTIYF.

The chain employs TRBV30 and TRBJ2-1; 8 bases fit TRBD2. The CDR3 covers 16 residues. With V trimmed by 1 base and J by 4 bases, 9 bases remained unmatched. The germline CDR1 and CDR2 sequences are GTSNPN and SVGIG (reference sequence). The CDR3 is CAWSGQGGGRYNEQFF. The CDR3 region has the DNA TGTGCCTGGAGTGGGCAAGGCGGGGGGAGATACAATGAGCAGTTCTTC.

CDR3 sequence: CAWSVPGRGITDTQYF. In DNA form, the CDR3 reads TGTGCCTGGAGTGTACCCGGCAGGGGGATTACAGATACGCAGTATTTT. The gene calls are TRBV30 and TRBJ2-3, with 7 bases identical to TRBD1. V shed 0 bases and J 3 bases; nucleotides not matched to a gene: 9. The CDR3 consists of 16 residues. The germline gives CDR1 GTSNPN, CDR2 SVGIG (reference sequence).

This clonotype was counted a few times. The chain carries TRBV4-2 and TRBJ2-1; 13 bases match TRBD2. The CDR3 length is 17 residues. Losses at the gene ends were 1 base for V and 4 bases for J; bases not matched to a gene: 4. Germline V CDR1 and CDR2: LGHNA, YNFKEQ. The CDR3, as DNA: TGTGCCAGCAGCCAAGCAAGGACTAGCGGGGGATACAATGAGCAGTTCTTC. Translating it yields CASSQARTSGGYNEQFF.

This chain uses TRBV29-1 with TRBJ2-3; D is tentatively TRBD1 or TRBD2 (6 bases each). V dropped 6 bases and J dropped 5 bases, with 12 bases sitting between them. The germline gives CDR1 SQVTM, CDR2 ANQGSEA. The CDR3 contains 12 residues. The CDR3 loop is CSVPQGGDTQYF. CDR3 DNA: TGCAGCGTACCACAGGGAGGAGATACGCAGTATTTT.

The genes are TRBV18 and TRBJ2-3, with TRBD2 matching over 10 bases. Trimming removed 3 bases from V and 2 bases from J; junction bases left unmatched: 8. Germline V gene lookup returns CDR1 KGHSH and CDR2 LQKENI. This CDR3 has 17 amino acids. In DNA, the CDR3 is TGTGCCAGCTCACCTTTTCCTAGCGGGGGAACCACAGATACGCAGTATTTT. Translation gives CASSPFPSGGTTDTQYF.

The V call is TRBV7-6, the J call TRBJ2-5; D not certain. This CDR3 region has 12 residues. Per the germline V gene, CDR1 is SGHVS and CDR2 is FNYEAQ. The V gene lost 5 bases and the J gene lost 6 bases, with 10 bases spanning the gap. This chain's CDR3 is CASSLVEQTQYF. CDR3 nucleotide sequence: TGTGCCAGCAGCCTAGTCGAGCAGACCCAGTACTTC.

This clonotype has just a few counts. V and J are TRBV4-2 and TRBJ2-3; 7 bases map to TRBD2. The trim removed 0 bases at V and 4 bases at J, leaving 7 bases unmatched. This CDR3 spans 16 amino acids. Germline-derived CDR1 and CDR2 are LGHNA and YNFKEQ. Here the CDR3 DNA reads TGTGCCAGCAGCCAAGATATGGCGGGAGAAGCAGATACGCAGTATTTT. Translating gives CASSQDMAGEADTQYF.

The V and J genes are TRBV6-5 and TRBJ2-7; weak D call: TRBD1 (6 bases). Germline V lookup: CDR1 MNHEY, CDR2 SVGAGI. This CDR3 contains 15 residues. The V and J ends lost 8 bases and 1 base respectively, with 18 bases between them. The CDR3 is CASRDTSTGSYEQYF. The CDR3, as DNA: TGTGCCAGCCGGGACACCTCGACAGGTTCCTACGAGCAGTACTTC.

Many counts were recorded for this clonotype. The V and J genes are TRBV7-2 and TRBJ1-1; tentative D call: TRBD1 (5 bases). Trimming removed 5 bases from V and 8 bases from J, with 21 bases in between. The germline CDR1 and CDR2 sequences are SGHTA and FQGNSA. This CDR3 spans 15 amino acids. For the CDR3, the DNA is TGTGCCAGCAGCGGAAACCCACGGGACTTCCGAGAAGCTTTCTTT. It is translated as CASSGNPRDFREAFF.

The chain couples TRBV10-3 to TRBJ2-5; D is ambiguous. The V gene lost 4 bases and the J gene lost 8 bases, with 14 bases spanning the gap. This CDR3 is built from 13 residues. In germline, CDR1 is ENHRY, CDR2 SYGVKD. The CDR3 region has the DNA TGTGCCATCAGTGGCGGCGGATTGTTTACCCAGTACTTC. This codes for CAISGGGLFTQYF.